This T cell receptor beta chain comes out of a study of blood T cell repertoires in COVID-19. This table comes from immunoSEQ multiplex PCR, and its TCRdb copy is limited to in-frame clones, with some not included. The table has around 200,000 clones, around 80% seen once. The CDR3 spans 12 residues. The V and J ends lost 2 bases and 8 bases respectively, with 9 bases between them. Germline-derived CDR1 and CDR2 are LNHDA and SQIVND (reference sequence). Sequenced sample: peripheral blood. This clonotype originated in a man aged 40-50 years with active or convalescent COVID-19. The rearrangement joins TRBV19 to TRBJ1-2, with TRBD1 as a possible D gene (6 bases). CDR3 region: CASSIRQEGYTF. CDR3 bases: TGTGCCAGTAGTATAAGACAGGAGGGCTACACCTTC.